This is a list of T cell receptor beta chains from one sample in a study of beta chain features in type 1 diabetes. Assay used: immunoSEQ multiplex PCR; TCRdb lists only in-frame clones, some missing. Among over 120,000 clones, more than 9% were seen once, and the ten largest hold approximately 1.3%. The material sequenced was naive CD4+ T cells from blood. The receptors were gathered from a young man in good health. Both conserved end residues are part of each CDR3. A D gene is named only where the DNA matches it firmly. The size field is filled for only some rows; it gives once, few, many or a size class.

V gene: TRBV30
D gene: -
J gene: TRBJ2-2
clone size: many
CDR3 protein: CAWRVDRTYTGELFF
CDR3 DNA: TGTGCCTGGAGGGTAGACAGGACATACACCGGGGAGCTGTTTTTT

V gene: TRBV5-4
D gene: -
J gene: TRBJ2-2
clone size: few
CDR3 protein: CASSQDLGHLTGELFF
CDR3 DNA: TGTGCCAGCAGCCAAGATCTAGGACATCTCACCGGGGAGCTGTTTTTT

V gene: TRBV18
D gene: TRBD1
J gene: TRBJ1-4
clone size: few
CDR3 protein: CASSPDRATNEKLFF
CDR3 DNA: TGTGCCAGCTCACCAGACAGGGCAACTAATGAAAAACTGTTTTTT

V gene: TRBV5-1
D gene: -
J gene: TRBJ2-5
clone size: -
CDR3 protein: CASSTPGEETQYF
CDR3 DNA: TGCGCCAGCAGCACACCGGGTGAAGAGACCCAGTACTTC

V gene: TRBV6-1
D gene: -
J gene: TRBJ1-5
clone size: -
CDR3 protein: CASSGSGAHSNQPQHF
CDR3 DNA: TGTGCCAGCAGTGGATCAGGGGCCCATAGCAATCAGCCCCAGCATTTT

V gene: TRBV19
D gene: -
J gene: TRBJ1-2
clone size: few
CDR3 protein: CASSSRQAYGYTF
CDR3 DNA: TGTGCCAGTAGTAGTCGTCAGGCCTATGGCTACACCTTC

V gene: TRBV7-2
D gene: TRBD2
J gene: TRBJ2-7
clone size: -
CDR3 protein: CASSLAPGLAGAHYEQYF
CDR3 DNA: TGTGCCAGCAGCTTAGCGCCGGGACTAGCGGGGGCCCACTACGAGCAGTACTTC

V gene: TRBV13
D gene: TRBD1
J gene: TRBJ2-7
clone size: -
CDR3 protein: CASSQRVGQGRYEQYF
CDR3 DNA: TGTGCCAGCAGCCAACGGGTGGGACAGGGGAGGTACGAGCAGTACTTC

V gene: TRBV7-9
D gene: -
J gene: TRBJ2-5
clone size: -
CDR3 protein: CASSPARGEETQYF
CDR3 DNA: TGTGCCAGCAGCCCCGCCAGGGGAGAAGAGACCCAGTACTTC

V gene: TRBV19
D gene: -
J gene: TRBJ2-2
clone size: -
CDR3 protein: CASSGTGELFF
CDR3 DNA: TGTGCCAGTAGCGGTACCGGGGAGCTGTTTTTT

V gene: TRBV19
D gene: TRBD1
J gene: TRBJ2-7
clone size: few
CDR3 protein: CASSMRRGLPYEQYF
CDR3 DNA: TGTGCCAGTAGTATGCGCAGGGGGCTCCCCTACGAGCAGTACTTC

V gene: TRBV10-2
D gene: -
J gene: TRBJ2-1
clone size: few
CDR3 protein: CASSESSGYEQFF
CDR3 DNA: TGCGCCAGCAGTGAGTCGTCAGGATACGAGCAGTTCTTC

V gene: TRBV2
D gene: TRBD1
J gene: TRBJ1-4
clone size: few
CDR3 protein: CASRNPGQGAPEEKLFF
CDR3 DNA: TGTGCCAGCAGGAACCCGGGACAGGGGGCGCCGGAAGAAAAACTGTTTTTT

V gene: TRBV5-1
D gene: -
J gene: TRBJ1-2
clone size: few
CDR3 protein: CASSLWGDRQANYGYTF
CDR3 DNA: TGCGCCAGCAGCTTGTGGGGTGACAGGCAAGCTAACTATGGCTACACCTTC

V gene: TRBV6-4
D gene: -
J gene: TRBJ1-2
clone size: -
CDR3 protein: CASRPSGTSYGYTF
CDR3 DNA: TGTGCCAGCCGACCTTCCGGGACAAGCTATGGCTACACCTTC

V gene: TRBV7-9
D gene: -
J gene: TRBJ2-3
clone size: -
CDR3 protein: CASSLVGGSRTDTQYF
CDR3 DNA: TGTGCCAGCAGCTTAGTCGGCGGTTCTAGGACAGATACGCAGTATTTT

V gene: TRBV28
D gene: TRBD2
J gene: TRBJ2-5
clone size: few
CDR3 protein: CANNSGTSGKETQYF
CDR3 DNA: TGTGCCAACAACTCCGGGACTAGCGGCAAAGAGACCCAGTACTTC

V gene: TRBV5-4
D gene: TRBD1
J gene: TRBJ1-3
clone size: -
CDR3 protein: CASSLGQGASGNTIYF
CDR3 DNA: TGTGCCAGCAGCTTGGGACAGGGGGCTTCTGGAAACACCATATATTTT

V gene: TRBV7-9
D gene: TRBD1
J gene: TRBJ2-7
clone size: few
CDR3 protein: CASSPHVFTGDSYEQYF
CDR3 DNA: TGTGCCAGCAGCCCCCATGTCTTTACAGGGGATTCCTACGAGCAGTACTTC

V gene: TRBV6-5
D gene: -
J gene: TRBJ1-3
clone size: few
CDR3 protein: CASSYDWRSGNTIYF
CDR3 DNA: TGTGCCAGCAGTTACGACTGGCGCTCTGGAAACACCATATATTTT

V gene: TRBV5-1
D gene: TRBD1
J gene: TRBJ2-7
clone size: -
CDR3 protein: CASSLEGGWDEQYF
CDR3 DNA: TGCGCCAGCAGCTTGGAAGGGGGCTGGGACGAGCAGTACTTC

V gene: TRBV6-5
D gene: -
J gene: TRBJ1-6
clone size: few
CDR3 protein: CASSYGGSADTPLHF
CDR3 DNA: TGTGCCAGCAGTTACGGGGGCAGCGCTGATACACCCCTCCACTTT

V gene: TRBV9
D gene: -
J gene: TRBJ1-1
clone size: few
CDR3 protein: CASSDGTGLNTEAFF
CDR3 DNA: TGTGCCAGCAGCGACGGAACAGGGTTGAACACTGAAGCTTTCTTT

V gene: TRBV27
D gene: -
J gene: TRBJ1-3
clone size: -
CDR3 protein: CASPTTRNTIYF
CDR3 DNA: TGTGCCAGCCCAACGACTAGAAACACCATATATTTT

V gene: TRBV4-1
D gene: -
J gene: TRBJ2-3
clone size: -
CDR3 protein: CASRTSREGAGTDTQYF
CDR3 DNA: TGCGCCAGCAGAACATCCCGGGAGGGGGCGGGCACAGATACGCAGTATTTT

V gene: TRBV11-2
D gene: TRBD2
J gene: TRBJ2-3
clone size: -
CDR3 protein: CASRVGLAGGRDTQYF
CDR3 DNA: TGTGCCAGCAGAGTGGGGCTAGCGGGGGGGCGCGATACGCAGTATTTT

V gene: TRBV5-1
D gene: -
J gene: TRBJ2-1
clone size: -
CDR3 protein: CASSLVSAANNEQFF
CDR3 DNA: TGCGCCAGCAGCTTGGTGTCGGCGGCGAATAATGAGCAGTTCTTC

V gene: TRBV6-6
D gene: -
J gene: TRBJ1-6
clone size: few
CDR3 protein: CASSWRQENSPLHF
CDR3 DNA: TGTGCCAGCAGTTGGAGACAGGAAAATTCACCCCTCCACTTT

V gene: TRBV4-1
D gene: TRBD2
J gene: TRBJ2-7
clone size: -
CDR3 protein: CASSRAGEGPSYEQYF
CDR3 DNA: TGCGCCAGCAGCCGTGCGGGGGAGGGGCCCTCCTACGAGCAGTACTTC

V gene: TRBV18
D gene: -
J gene: TRBJ2-1
clone size: -
CDR3 protein: CASSLSVYNEQFF
CDR3 DNA: TGTGCCAGCTCACTATCGGTATACAATGAGCAGTTCTTC

V gene: TRBV7-2
D gene: -
J gene: TRBJ2-5
clone size: -
CDR3 protein: CASSLRGSWETQYF
CDR3 DNA: TGTGCCAGCAGCTTAAGGGGTTCGTGGGAGACCCAGTACTTC

V gene: TRBV27
D gene: TRBD1
J gene: TRBJ1-4
clone size: -
CDR3 protein: CASSRTGSSEKLFF
CDR3 DNA: TGTGCCAGCAGCCGGACAGGGAGTAGTGAAAAACTGTTTTTT

V gene: TRBV19
D gene: -
J gene: TRBJ2-7
clone size: -
CDR3 protein: CASSIEWAGVHQRYF
CDR3 DNA: TGTGCCAGTAGTATAGAGTGGGCAGGGGTCCACCAGCGGTACTTC

V gene: TRBV6-5
D gene: -
J gene: TRBJ1-5
clone size: few
CDR3 protein: CASSKTGHQPQHF
CDR3 DNA: TGTGCCAGCAGCAAAACAGGGCATCAGCCCCAGCATTTT

V gene: TRBV7-6
D gene: -
J gene: TRBJ2-7
clone size: -
CDR3 protein: CASSLGQGTYEQYF
CDR3 DNA: TGTGCCAGCAGCTTAGGTCAGGGCACCTACGAGCAGTACTTC

V gene: TRBV19
D gene: -
J gene: TRBJ1-1
clone size: few
CDR3 protein: CASSPVLQGNTEAFF
CDR3 DNA: TGTGCCAGTAGCCCGGTACTACAGGGGAACACTGAAGCTTTCTTT

V gene: TRBV9
D gene: TRBD1
J gene: TRBJ1-2
clone size: -
CDR3 protein: CASSVVGQGYGNGYTF
CDR3 DNA: TGTGCCAGCAGCGTAGTAGGACAGGGGTATGGTAACGGCTACACCTTC

V gene: TRBV5-1
D gene: TRBD1
J gene: TRBJ1-2
clone size: -
CDR3 protein: CASRTGGVGANYGYTF
CDR3 DNA: TGCGCCAGCAGAACAGGGGGCGTCGGAGCTAACTATGGCTACACCTTC

V gene: TRBV19
D gene: -
J gene: TRBJ2-2
clone size: few
CDR3 protein: CASSWSGTNTGELFF
CDR3 DNA: TGTGCCAGTAGTTGGTCCGGTACGAACACCGGGGAGCTGTTTTTT

V gene: TRBV5-1
D gene: TRBD1
J gene: TRBJ1-2
clone size: -
CDR3 protein: CASSLGDREDYGYTF
CDR3 DNA: TGCGCCAGCAGCCTGGGGGACAGGGAAGACTATGGCTACACCTTC

V gene: TRBV9
D gene: -
J gene: TRBJ1-5
clone size: few
CDR3 protein: CASSVAANYSNQPQHF
CDR3 DNA: TGTGCCAGCAGCGTAGCGGCAAACTATAGCAATCAGCCCCAGCATTTT

V gene: TRBV5-1
D gene: -
J gene: TRBJ2-1
clone size: many
CDR3 protein: CASRRAASNEQFF
CDR3 DNA: TGCGCCAGCAGGCGGGCGGCGTCCAATGAGCAGTTCTTC

V gene: TRBV18
D gene: TRBD1
J gene: TRBJ1-2
clone size: few
CDR3 protein: CASFTGGADGYTF
CDR3 DNA: TGTGCCAGCTTCACAGGGGGGGCAGATGGCTACACCTTC

V gene: TRBV7-2
D gene: TRBD1
J gene: TRBJ1-5
clone size: -
CDR3 protein: CASSSQGVNQPQHF
CDR3 DNA: TGTGCCAGCAGCTCCCAGGGGGTCAATCAGCCCCAGCATTTT

V gene: TRBV5-1
D gene: TRBD1
J gene: TRBJ2-5
clone size: -
CDR3 protein: CASSLPGQSETQYF
CDR3 DNA: TGCGCCAGCAGCCTTCCGGGACAGTCAGAGACCCAGTACTTC

V gene: TRBV9
D gene: TRBD2
J gene: TRBJ2-1
clone size: -
CDR3 protein: CASSRSGGGYNEQFF
CDR3 DNA: TGTGCCAGCAGCCGGAGCGGGGGGGGCTACAATGAGCAGTTCTTC

V gene: TRBV9
D gene: -
J gene: TRBJ1-3
clone size: -
CDR3 protein: CASSTGAAGNTIYF
CDR3 DNA: TGTGCCAGCAGTACAGGCGCCGCTGGAAACACCATATATTTT